These 5 T cell receptor beta chains came from one sample sequenced in a study of shared clonotypes between healthy human individuals (dated by TCRdb to 2020 to 2022). Library preparation employed the immunoSEQ multiplex PCR assay. This immuneACCESS table, as held by TCRdb, lists in-frame sequences with V and J called but not all clones. Of the missing ones, under half trace to an unresolved V gene in checked studies; the others have no known cause. Here the sample has about 640,000 clones; approximately 79% occur a single time. The ten biggest clones cover less than 2% of the sample. Material: memory CD4+ T cells sorted from blood. The cell subset or site label, as the study defines it: CD45RA-negative fraction. The receptor source for this set is a woman aged 25 to 39 in good health.

The chain links TRBV5-1 to TRBJ1-1; the D is unclear. Germline V gene data show CDR1 as SGHRS and CDR2 as YFSETQ. The CDR3 runs to 14 residues. With 3 bases removed from V and 3 bases from J, the gap between germline ends came to 12 bases. CDR3 nucleotide sequence: TGCGCCAGCAGCTATCGAGGGAGGGACACTGAAGCTTTCTTT. Protein product: CASSYRGRDTEAFF. The variable domain in full, with the rest retrieved from reference TRBV5-1 and TRBJ1-1, is KAGVTQTPRYLIKTRGQQVTLSCSPISGHRSVSWYQQTPGQGLQFLFEYFSETQRNKGNFPGRFSGRQFSNSRSEMNVSTLELGDSALYLCASSYRGRDTEAFFGQGTRLTVV.

The gene calls are TRBV18 and TRBJ2-2; D is perhaps TRBD2 (6 bases). The CDR3 length is 16 residues. The V gene lost 3 bases and the J gene lost 6 bases, with 17 bases spanning the gap. Per germline, CDR1 KGHSH and CDR2 LQKENI. CDR3 loop: CASSPAGPNRAGELFF. The DNA of the CDR3 is TGTGCCAGCTCACCCGCGGGACCAAACCGTGCCGGGGAGCTGTTTTTT. The full variable domain, completed using reference TRBV18 and TRBJ2-2, is NAGVMQNPRHLVRRRGQEARLRCSPMKGHSHVYWYRQLPEEGLKFMVYLQKENIIDESGMPKERFSAEFPKEGPSILRIQQVVRGDSAAYFCASSPAGPNRAGELFFGEGSRLTVL.

To note about this clone: Other DNA sequences in the same sample also yield this CDR3. The J gene is TRBJ1-2, the V gene TRBV25-1; a possible D gene is TRBD1 (5 bases). The length of the CDR3 is 14 residues. CDR1 and CDR2 (germline): MGHDK, SYGVNS. V gave up 3 bases and J gave up 2 bases, with 10 bases separating them. The CDR3 nucleotides read TGTGCCAGCAGTGAGAGGGGAGAAAACTATGGCTACACCTTC. This sequence encodes CASSERGENYGYTF.

With respect to this clone: This clone may be a read error of a much larger clone one base away. The V and J genes are TRBV7-9 and TRBJ2-1; 12 bases match TRBD2. Germline trimming cut 2 bases from V and 5 bases from J; bases unmatched to any gene: 1. CDR1 is SEHNR, CDR2 FQNEAQ, per germline (reference sequence). The CDR3 contains 15 residues. CDR3 sequence: CASSLRTSGNNEQFF. The DNA for the CDR3 is TGTGCCAGCAGCTTAAGGACTAGCGGGAACAATGAGCAGTTCTTC.

The chain employs TRBV7-9 and TRBJ2-3; TRBD2 aligns across 11 bases. The CDR3 spans 17 residues. The V gene end was trimmed by 1 base and the J gene end by 2 bases; junction bases not matched to a gene: 5. Germline lookup yields CDR1 SEHNR and CDR2 FQNEAQ (reference sequence). CDR3 loop: CASSLGSTSGTTDTQYF. The CDR3 DNA sequence: TGTGCCAGCAGCTTAGGGTCGACTAGCGGGACCACAGATACGCAGTATTTT.